Below, 6 T cell receptor beta chains from the same sample are listed, as sequenced in a study of T cell responses to AZD1222 COVID-19 vaccine. Only in-frame clones appear in the TCRdb table, and some are missing; sequencing was by immunoSEQ multiplex PCR. The sample has around 140,000 clones, about 90% seen once. Sequenced here: peripheral blood, sampled on day 0 of AZD1222 vaccination. The source of these receptors is an adult in good health.

The rearrangement uses TRBV7-2 and TRBJ1-5; TRBD1 matches at 9 bases. J lost 6 bases, V lost 4 bases, and 10 bases had no gene match. This CDR3 spans 16 amino acids. The germline V gene has CDR1 SGHTA and CDR2 FQGNSA. CDR3: CASSSLTGGGFQPQHF. The CDR3 region has the DNA TGTGCCAGCAGCTCTTTGACAGGGGGAGGGTTTCAGCCCCAGCATTTT. Full variable domain (outside the CDR3, taken from reference TRBV7-2 and TRBJ1-5): GAGVSQSPSNKVTEKGKDVELRCDPISGHTALYWYRQSLGQGLEFLIYFQGNSAPDKSGLPSDRFSAERTGGSVSTLTIQRTQQEDSAVYLCASSSLTGGGFQPQHFGDGTRLSIL.

This chain uses TRBV4-3 with TRBJ2-2; 12 bases align to TRBD2. The CDR3 totals 17 residues. Unmatched junction bases numbered 8, after V lost 4 bases and J lost 5 bases. The germline gives CDR1 LGHNA, CDR2 YSLEER. Here the CDR3 DNA reads TGCGCCAGCAGCCGCCAGACTAGCGGGGGCGGGACCGGGGAGCTGTTTTTT. Translating gives CASSRQTSGGGTGELFF.

The rearrangement joins TRBV19 to TRBJ2-5; 10 bases line up with TRBD1. V lost 4 bases and J lost 5; bases outside the gene matches: 4. This CDR3 comprises 14 residues. Looked up from germline, CDR1 is LNHDA and CDR2 is SQIVND (reference sequence). The CDR3 DNA reads TGTGCCAGTAGTAAGGGACAGGGGATCGAGACCCAGTACTTC. It translates to CASSKGQGIETQYF. Drawing the rest from reference TRBV19 and TRBJ2-5, the complete variable domain is DGGITQSPKYLFRKEGQNVTLSCEQNLNHDAMYWYRQDPGQGLRLIYYSQIVNDFQKGDIAEGYSVSREKKESFPLTVTSAQKNPTAFYLCASSKGQGIETQYFGPGTRLLVL.

This sequence joins TRBV7-2 and TRBJ1-5; the D is unclear. The CDR3 totals 14 residues. Looked up from germline, CDR1 is SGHTA and CDR2 is FQGNSA. Trimming shortened V by 6 bases and J by 9 bases, and 18 bases separated the two germline ends. The CDR3 protein is CASSVNSAAWPQHF. In nucleotides, the CDR3 is TGTGCCAGCAGTGTAAACAGTGCTGCATGGCCCCAGCATTTT.

The V gene is TRBV5-1, the J gene TRBJ2-1, with 8 nucleotides matching TRBD2. There are 16 residues in the CDR3. From germline, CDR1 is SGHRS and CDR2 YFSETQ. Trimming cost V 4 bases and J 0 bases; bases outside gene matches: 6. The CDR3 loop is CASSLYSGNSYNEQFF. As DNA, the CDR3 is TGCGCCAGCAGCCTTTATAGCGGGAACTCCTACAATGAGCAGTTCTTC.

This clone appeared a few times. CDR3 in amino acids: CASSQGWTSGYEQYF. Written as DNA, the CDR3 is TGCGCCAGCAGCCAAGGGTGGACTAGCGGTTACGAGCAGTACTTC. This sequence joins TRBV4-3 and TRBJ2-7; TRBD2 matches at 10 bases. V dropped 1 base and J dropped 4; count of bases not matched to a gene: 4. The germline CDR1 and CDR2 sequences are LGHNA and YSLEER. The CDR3 is 15 amino acids.